This T cell receptor (beta chain) was recovered during a study of blood T cell repertoires in COVID-19. The table came from immunoSEQ multiplex PCR; TCRdb's copy has only in-frame clones and leaves some out. The sample has about 190,000 clones, approximately 88% seen once. The germline V gene has CDR1 MNHEY and CDR2 SVGAGI. V was pared by 8 bases and J by 4 bases, with 15 bases between. CDR3 length: 14 residues. The V and J genes are TRBV6-5 and TRBJ2-1; weak D call: TRBD1 (6 bases). Sequences were obtained from PBMCs or T cells enriched from blood (not recorded which). The TCR sequence derives from a woman in her thirties who had recovered from COVID-19. The CDR3 is CASGPGQFYNEQFF. The DNA for the CDR3 is TGTGCCAGCGGCCCTGGACAGTTTTACAATGAGCAGTTCTTC.